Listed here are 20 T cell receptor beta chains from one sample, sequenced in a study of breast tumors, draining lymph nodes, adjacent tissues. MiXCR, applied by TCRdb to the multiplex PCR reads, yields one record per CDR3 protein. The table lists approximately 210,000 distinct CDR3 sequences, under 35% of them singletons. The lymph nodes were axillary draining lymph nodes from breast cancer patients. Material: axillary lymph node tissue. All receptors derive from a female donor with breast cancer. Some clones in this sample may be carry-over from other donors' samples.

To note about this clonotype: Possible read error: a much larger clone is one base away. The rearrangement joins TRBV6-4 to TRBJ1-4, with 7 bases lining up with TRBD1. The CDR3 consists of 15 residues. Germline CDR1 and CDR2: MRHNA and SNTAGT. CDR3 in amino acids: CASSHSRGHNEKLFF. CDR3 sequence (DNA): TGTGCCAGCAGTCACTCGAGGGGGCATAATGAAAAACTGTTTTTT.

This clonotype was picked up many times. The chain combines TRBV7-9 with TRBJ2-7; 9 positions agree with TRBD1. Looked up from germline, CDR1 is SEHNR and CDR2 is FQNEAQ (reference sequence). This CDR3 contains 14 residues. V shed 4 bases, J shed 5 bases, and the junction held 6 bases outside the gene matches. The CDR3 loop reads CASSYPGQGHEQYF. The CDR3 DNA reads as TGTGCCAGCAGCTACCCGGGACAGGGACACGAGCAGTACTTC.

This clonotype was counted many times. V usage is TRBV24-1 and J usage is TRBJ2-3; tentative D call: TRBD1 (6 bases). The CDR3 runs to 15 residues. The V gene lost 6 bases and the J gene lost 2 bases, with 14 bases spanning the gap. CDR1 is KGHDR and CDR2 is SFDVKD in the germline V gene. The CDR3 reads CATSQAGANTDTQYF. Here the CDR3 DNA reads TGTGCCACCAGTCAGGCAGGGGCGAACACAGATACGCAGTATTTT.

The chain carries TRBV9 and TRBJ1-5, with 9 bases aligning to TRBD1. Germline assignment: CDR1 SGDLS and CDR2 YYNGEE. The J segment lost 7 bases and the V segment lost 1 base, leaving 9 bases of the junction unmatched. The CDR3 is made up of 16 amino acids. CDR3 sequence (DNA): TGTGCCAGCAGCGTACGACAGGGGGTGGGTGAGCAGCCCCAGCATTTT. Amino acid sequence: CASSVRQGVGEQPQHF.

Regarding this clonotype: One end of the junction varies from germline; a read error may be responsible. The CDR3 coding sequence is TGTGCCGGCAGCCCCGTAGGTGGGAGAGGGACAGATACGCAGTATTTT. This translates into CAGSPVGGRGTDTQYF. The J gene is TRBJ2-3, the V gene TRBV14, with D possibly TRBD2 on 5 matching bases. This CDR3 contains 16 residues. CDR1 is SGHDN, CDR2 FVKESK, per germline.

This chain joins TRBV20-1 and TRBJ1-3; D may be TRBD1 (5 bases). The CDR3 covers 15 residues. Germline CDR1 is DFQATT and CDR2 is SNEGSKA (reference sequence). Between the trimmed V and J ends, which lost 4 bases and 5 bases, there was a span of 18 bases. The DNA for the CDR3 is TGCAGTGCTACTTACGGAGGGGCATCTAGAAACACCATATATTTT. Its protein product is CSATYGGASRNTIYF.

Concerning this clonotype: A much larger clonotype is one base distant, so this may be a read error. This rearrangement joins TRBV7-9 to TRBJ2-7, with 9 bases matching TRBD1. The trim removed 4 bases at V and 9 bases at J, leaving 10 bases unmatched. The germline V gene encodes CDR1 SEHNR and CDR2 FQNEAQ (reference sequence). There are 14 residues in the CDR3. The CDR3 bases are TGTGCCAGCAGCTCCGCCGGGACAGGGCTTGGGCAGTACTTC. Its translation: CASSSAGTGLGQYF.

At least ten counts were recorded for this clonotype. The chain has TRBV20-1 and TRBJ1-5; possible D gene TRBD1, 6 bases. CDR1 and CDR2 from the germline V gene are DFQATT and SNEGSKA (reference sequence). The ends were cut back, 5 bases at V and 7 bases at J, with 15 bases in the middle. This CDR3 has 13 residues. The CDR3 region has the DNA TGCAGTGCTTTACAGGGTGCGGGCCAGCCCCAGCATTTT. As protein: CSALQGAGQPQHF.

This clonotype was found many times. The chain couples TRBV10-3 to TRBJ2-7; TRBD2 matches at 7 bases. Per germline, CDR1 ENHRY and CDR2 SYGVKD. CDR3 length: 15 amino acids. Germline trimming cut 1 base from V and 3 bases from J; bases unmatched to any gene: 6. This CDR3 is CAISELSGNHYEQYF. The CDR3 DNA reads TGTGCCATCAGTGAGTTGAGCGGGAACCACTACGAGCAGTACTTC.

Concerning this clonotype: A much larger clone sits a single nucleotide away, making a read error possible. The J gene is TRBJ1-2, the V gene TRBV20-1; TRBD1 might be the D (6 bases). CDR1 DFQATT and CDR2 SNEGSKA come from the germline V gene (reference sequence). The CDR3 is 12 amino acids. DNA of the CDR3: TGCAGTGCTAGTATCACAGGGTATGGCTCCACCTTC. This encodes CSASITGYGSTF.

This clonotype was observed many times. CDR3 DNA sequence: TGTGCCAGCAGTACCGGGACAGGGCCCCTGAGGCTCAATGGCTACACCTTC. This sequence encodes CASSTGTGPLRLNGYTF. The chain combines TRBV7-2 with TRBJ1-2; 9 bases match TRBD1. Trimming removed 6 bases from V and 6 bases from J; junction bases left unmatched: 17. The germline CDR1 and CDR2 sequences are SGHTA and FQGNSA. The CDR3 runs to 17 residues.

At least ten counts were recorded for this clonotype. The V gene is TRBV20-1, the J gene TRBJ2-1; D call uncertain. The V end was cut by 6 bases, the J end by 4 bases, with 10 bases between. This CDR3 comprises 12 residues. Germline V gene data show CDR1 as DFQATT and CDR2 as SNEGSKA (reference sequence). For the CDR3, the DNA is TGCAGTGCCCAAACCCAATACAATGAGCAGTTCTTC. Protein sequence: CSAQTQYNEQFF.

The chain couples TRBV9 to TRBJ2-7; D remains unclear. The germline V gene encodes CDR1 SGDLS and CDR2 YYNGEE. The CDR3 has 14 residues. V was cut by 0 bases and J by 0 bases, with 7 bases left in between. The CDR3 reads CASSVARSSYEQYF. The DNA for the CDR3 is TGTGCCAGCAGCGTAGCTCGGAGCTCCTACGAGCAGTACTTC.

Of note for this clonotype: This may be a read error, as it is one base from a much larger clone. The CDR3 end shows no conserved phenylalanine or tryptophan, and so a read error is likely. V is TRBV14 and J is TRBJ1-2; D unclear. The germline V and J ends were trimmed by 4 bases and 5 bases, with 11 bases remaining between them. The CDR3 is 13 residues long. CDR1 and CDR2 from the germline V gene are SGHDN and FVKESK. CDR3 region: CASSPDTLYGYTS. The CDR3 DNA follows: TGTGCCAGCAGCCCCGATACTCTGTATGGCTACACCTCC.

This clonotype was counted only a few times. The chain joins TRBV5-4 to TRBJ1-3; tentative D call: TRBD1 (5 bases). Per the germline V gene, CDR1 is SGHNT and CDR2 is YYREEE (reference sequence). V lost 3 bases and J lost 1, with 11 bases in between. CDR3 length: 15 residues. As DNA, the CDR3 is TGTGCCAGCAGCTACCCGACAGCGTCTGGAAACACCATATATTTT. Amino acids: CASSYPTASGNTIYF.

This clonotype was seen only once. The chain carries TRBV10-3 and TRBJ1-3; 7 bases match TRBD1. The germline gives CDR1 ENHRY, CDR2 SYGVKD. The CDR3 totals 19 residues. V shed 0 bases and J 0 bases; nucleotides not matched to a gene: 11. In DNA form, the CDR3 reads TGTGCCATCAGTGAGTCCAGGGGGTCGGACTTCCACTCTGGAAACACCATATATTTT. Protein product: CAISESRGSDFHSGNTIYF.

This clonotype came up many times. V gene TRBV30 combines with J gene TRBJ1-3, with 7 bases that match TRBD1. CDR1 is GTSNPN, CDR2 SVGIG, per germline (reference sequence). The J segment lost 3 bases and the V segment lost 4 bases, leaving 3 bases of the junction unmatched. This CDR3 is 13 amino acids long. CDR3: CAWTRQGGNTIYF. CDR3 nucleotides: TGTGCCTGGACCAGACAGGGTGGAAACACCATATATTTT.

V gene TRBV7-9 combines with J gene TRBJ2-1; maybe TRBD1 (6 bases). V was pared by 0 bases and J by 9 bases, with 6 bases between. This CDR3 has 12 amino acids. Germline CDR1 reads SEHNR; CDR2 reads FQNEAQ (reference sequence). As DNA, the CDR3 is TGTGCCAGCAGCTTAGCGGACAGTGAGCAGTTCTTC. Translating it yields CASSLADSEQFF. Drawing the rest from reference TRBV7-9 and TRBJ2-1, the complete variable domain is DTGVSQNPRHKITKRGQNVTFRCDPISEHNRLYWYRQTLGQGPEFLTYFQNEAQLEKSRLLSDRFSAERPKGSFSTLEIQRTEQGDSAMYLCASSLADSEQFFGPGTRLTVL.

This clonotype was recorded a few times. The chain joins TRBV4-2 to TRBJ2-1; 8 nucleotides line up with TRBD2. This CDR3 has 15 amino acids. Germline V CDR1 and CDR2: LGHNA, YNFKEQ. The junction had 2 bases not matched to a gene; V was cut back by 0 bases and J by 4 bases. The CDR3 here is CASSQEASGYNEQFF. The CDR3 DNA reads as TGTGCCAGCAGCCAAGAGGCTAGCGGGTACAATGAGCAGTTCTTC.

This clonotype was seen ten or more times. Here the CDR3 DNA reads TGTGCCAGTAGACAGGGGACCGGGGAGCTGTTTTTT. This gives the protein CASRQGTGELFF. The chain couples TRBV19 to TRBJ2-2; 7 bases match TRBD1. The CDR3 contains 12 residues. The J segment lost 5 bases and the V segment lost 6 bases, leaving 0 bases of the junction unmatched. CDR1 and CDR2 (germline): LNHDA, SQIVND (reference sequence).